This T cell receptor (beta chain) derives from a study of shared clonotypes between healthy human individuals. Method: immunoSEQ multiplex PCR; TCRdb's copy keeps in-frame clones and lacks some. The sample holds 2 million to 2.5 million clones, 80% to 95% seen once. This clone was recorded a few times. The V segment lost 3 bases and the J segment 4 bases; nucleotides outside the gene matches: 8. The CDR3 spans 15 residues. Per germline, CDR1 SGHRS and CDR2 YFSETQ. The sequenced material came from naive CD4+ T cells from PBMCs. Sample subset: CD45RA+ positively selected. The V gene is TRBV5-1, the J gene TRBJ1-1; TRBD1 agrees at 8 bases. This sequence was found in a man younger than 30 in good health. Some clones in this sample may be carry-over from other donors' samples. CDR3 residues: CASSSRTGWGTEAFF. The CDR3 nucleotides read TGCGCCAGCAGCTCCCGGACAGGGTGGGGCACTGAAGCTTTCTTT.